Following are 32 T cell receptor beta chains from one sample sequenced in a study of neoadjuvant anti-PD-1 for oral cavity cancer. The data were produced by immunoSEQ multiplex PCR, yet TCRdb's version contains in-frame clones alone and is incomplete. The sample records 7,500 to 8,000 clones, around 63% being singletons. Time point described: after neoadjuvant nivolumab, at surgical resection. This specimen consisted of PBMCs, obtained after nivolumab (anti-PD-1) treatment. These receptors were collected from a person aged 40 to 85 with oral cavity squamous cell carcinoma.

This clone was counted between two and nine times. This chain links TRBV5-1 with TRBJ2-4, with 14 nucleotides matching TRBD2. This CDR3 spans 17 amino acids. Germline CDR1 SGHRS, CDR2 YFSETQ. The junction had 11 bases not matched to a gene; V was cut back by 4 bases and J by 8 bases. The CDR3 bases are TGCGCCAGCAGCGAGGGACTAGCGGGGGACCCCGGGGACATTCAGTACTTC. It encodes CASSEGLAGDPGDIQYF. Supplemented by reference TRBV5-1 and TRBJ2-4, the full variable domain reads KAGVTQTPRYLIKTRGQQVTLSCSPISGHRSVSWYQQTPGQGLQFLFEYFSETQRNKGNFPGRFSGRQFSNSRSEMNVSTLELGDSALYLCASSEGLAGDPGDIQYFGAGTRLSVL.

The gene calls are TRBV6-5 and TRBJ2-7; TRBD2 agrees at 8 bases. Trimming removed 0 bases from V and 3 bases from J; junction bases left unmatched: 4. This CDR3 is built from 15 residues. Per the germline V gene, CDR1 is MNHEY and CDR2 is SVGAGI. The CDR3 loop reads CASSYSRGGHYEQYF. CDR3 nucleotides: TGTGCCAGCAGTTACTCCCGCGGGGGGCACTACGAGCAGTACTTC.

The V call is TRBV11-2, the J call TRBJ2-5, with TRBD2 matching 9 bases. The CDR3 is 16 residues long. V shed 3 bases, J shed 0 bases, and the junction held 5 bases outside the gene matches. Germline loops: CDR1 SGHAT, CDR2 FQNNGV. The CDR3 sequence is CASSFRGGGYQETQYF. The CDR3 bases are TGTGCCAGCAGCTTTCGCGGGGGGGGGTACCAAGAGACCCAGTACTTC.

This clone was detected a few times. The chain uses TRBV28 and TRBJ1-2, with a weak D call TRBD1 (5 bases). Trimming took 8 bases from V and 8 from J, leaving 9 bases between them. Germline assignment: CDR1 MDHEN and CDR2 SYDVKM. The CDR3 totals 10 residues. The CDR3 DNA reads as TGTGCCAGCTCCGACAGAGGCTACACCTTC. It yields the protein CASSDRGYTF.

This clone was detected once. CDR3 residues: CASATGERQPQHF. CDR3 DNA: TGTGCCAGCGCTACAGGGGAACGTCAGCCCCAGCATTTT. This sequence joins TRBV2 and TRBJ1-5, with 7 bases lining up with TRBD1. Germline V CDR1 and CDR2: SNHLY, FYNNEI. There are 13 residues in the CDR3. V shed 8 bases, J shed 6 bases, and the junction held 7 bases outside the gene matches.

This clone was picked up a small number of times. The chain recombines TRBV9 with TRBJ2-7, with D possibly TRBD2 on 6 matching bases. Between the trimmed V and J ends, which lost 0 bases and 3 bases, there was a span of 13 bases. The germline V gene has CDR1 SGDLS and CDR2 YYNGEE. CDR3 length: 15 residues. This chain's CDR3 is CASSVEGLPHYEQYF. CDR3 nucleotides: TGTGCCAGCAGCGTAGAGGGACTCCCACACTACGAGCAGTACTTC.

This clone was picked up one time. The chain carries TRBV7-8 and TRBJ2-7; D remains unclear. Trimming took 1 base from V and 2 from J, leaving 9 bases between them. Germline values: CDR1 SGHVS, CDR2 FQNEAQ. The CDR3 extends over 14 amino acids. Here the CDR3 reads CASSLEARAYEQYF. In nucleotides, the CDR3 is TGTGCCAGCAGCTTAGAGGCCCGAGCCTACGAGCAGTACTTC.

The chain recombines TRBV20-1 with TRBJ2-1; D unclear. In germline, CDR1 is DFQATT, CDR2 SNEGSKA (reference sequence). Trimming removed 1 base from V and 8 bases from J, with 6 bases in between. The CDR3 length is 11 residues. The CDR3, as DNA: TGCAGTGCTAGAGGCCTCGATGAGCAGTTCTTC. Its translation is CSARGLDEQFF.

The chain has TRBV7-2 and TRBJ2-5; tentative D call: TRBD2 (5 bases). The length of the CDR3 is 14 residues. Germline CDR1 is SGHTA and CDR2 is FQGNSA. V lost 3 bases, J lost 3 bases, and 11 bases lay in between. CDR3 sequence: CASSFGSGEETQYF. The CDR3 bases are TGTGCCAGCAGCTTTGGTTCCGGGGAAGAGACCCAGTACTTC.

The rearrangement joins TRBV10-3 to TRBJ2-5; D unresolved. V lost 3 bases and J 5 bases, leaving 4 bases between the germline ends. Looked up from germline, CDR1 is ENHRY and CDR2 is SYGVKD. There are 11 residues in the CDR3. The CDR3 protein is CAISETETQYF. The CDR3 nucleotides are TGTGCCATCAGTGAAACGGAGACCCAGTACTTC.

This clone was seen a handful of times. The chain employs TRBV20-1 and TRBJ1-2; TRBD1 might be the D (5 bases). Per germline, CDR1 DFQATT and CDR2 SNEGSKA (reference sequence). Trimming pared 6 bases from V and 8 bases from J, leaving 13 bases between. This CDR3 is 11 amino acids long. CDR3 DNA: TGCAGTGCGGGGACTGCCCGGGGCTACACCTTC. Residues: CSAGTARGYTF.

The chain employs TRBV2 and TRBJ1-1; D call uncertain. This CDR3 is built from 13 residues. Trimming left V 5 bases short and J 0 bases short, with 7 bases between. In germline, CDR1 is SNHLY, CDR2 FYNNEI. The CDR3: CASSPEVNTEAFF. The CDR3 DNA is TGTGCCAGCAGTCCCGAAGTGAACACTGAAGCTTTCTTT.

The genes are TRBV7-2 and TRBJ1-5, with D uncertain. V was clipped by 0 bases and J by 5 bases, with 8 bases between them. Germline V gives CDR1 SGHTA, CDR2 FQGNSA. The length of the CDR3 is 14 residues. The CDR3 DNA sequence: TGTGCCAGCAGCTTAGCCGGAGGGTATCAGCCCCAGCATTTT. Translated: CASSLAGGYQPQHF.

The CDR3 nucleotides read TGTGCCAGCAGTCGGAACGCTTCACCCCTCCACTTT. Amino acid sequence: CASSRNASPLHF. V gene TRBV6-5 combines with J gene TRBJ1-6; D call uncertain. The germline V and J ends were trimmed by 5 bases and 9 bases, with 8 bases remaining between them. From germline, CDR1 is MNHEY and CDR2 SVGAGI. CDR3 size: 12 residues.

CDR3 bases: TGTGCCAGCAGTGCGGGGGAGTACCAAGAGACCCAGTACTTC. Protein: CASSAGEYQETQYF. The gene calls are TRBV27 and TRBJ2-5; 7 bases fit TRBD2. The CDR3 is 14 residues long. Germline V gives CDR1 MNHEY, CDR2 SMNVEV (reference sequence). V trimming: 5 bases; J trimming: 0 bases; junction bases outside the gene matches: 3.

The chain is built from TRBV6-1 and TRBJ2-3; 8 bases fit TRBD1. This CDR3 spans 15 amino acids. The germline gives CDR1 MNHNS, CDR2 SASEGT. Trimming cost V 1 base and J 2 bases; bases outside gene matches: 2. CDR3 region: CASSEGTGSTDTQYF. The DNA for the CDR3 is TGTGCCAGCAGTGAAGGGACAGGGTCCACAGATACGCAGTATTTT.

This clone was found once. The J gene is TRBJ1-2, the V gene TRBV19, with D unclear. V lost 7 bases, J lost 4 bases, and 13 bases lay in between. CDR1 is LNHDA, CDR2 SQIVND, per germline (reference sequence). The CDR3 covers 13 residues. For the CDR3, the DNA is TGTGCCAGTACCCCCTCCGTGTCCTATGGCTACACCTTC. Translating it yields CASTPSVSYGYTF.

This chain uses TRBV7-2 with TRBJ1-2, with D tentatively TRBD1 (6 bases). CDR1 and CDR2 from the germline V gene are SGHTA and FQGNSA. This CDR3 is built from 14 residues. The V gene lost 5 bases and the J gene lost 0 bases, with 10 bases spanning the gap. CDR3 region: CASSRQATNYGYTF. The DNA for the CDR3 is TGTGCCAGCAGCCGACAGGCCACTAACTATGGCTACACCTTC.

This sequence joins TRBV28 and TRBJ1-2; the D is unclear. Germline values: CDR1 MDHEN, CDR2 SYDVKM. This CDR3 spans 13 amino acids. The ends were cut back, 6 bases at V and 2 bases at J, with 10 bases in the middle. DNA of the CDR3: TGTGCCAGCAGCCTTCGGATAAACTATGGCTACACCTTC. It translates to CASSLRINYGYTF.

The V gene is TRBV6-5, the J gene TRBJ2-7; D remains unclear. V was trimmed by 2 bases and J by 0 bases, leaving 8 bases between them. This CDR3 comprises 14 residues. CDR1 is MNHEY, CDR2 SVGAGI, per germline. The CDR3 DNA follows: TGTGCCAGCAGTTACGGCATGAGCTCCTACGAGCAGTACTTC. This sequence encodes CASSYGMSSYEQYF.

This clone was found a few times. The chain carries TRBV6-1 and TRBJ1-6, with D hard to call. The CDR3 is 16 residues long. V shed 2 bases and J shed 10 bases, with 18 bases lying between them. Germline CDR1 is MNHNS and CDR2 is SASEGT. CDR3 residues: CASSEKGTEGGSPLHF. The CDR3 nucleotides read TGTGCCAGCAGTGAAAAGGGCACGGAGGGAGGATCACCCCTCCACTTT.

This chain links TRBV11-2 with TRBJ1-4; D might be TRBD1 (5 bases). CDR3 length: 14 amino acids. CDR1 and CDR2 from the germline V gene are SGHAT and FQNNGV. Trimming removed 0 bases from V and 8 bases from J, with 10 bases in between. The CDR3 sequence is CASSLDRGREKLFF. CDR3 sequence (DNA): TGTGCCAGCAGCTTAGATCGGGGCCGCGAAAAACTGTTTTTT.

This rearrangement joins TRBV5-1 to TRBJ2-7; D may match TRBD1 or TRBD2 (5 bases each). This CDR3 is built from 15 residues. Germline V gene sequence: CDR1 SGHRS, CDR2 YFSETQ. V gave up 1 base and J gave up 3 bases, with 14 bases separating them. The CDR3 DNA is TGCGCCAGCAGCTTGAACCTGGGGACGCGCTACGAGCAGTACTTC. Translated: CASSLNLGTRYEQYF.

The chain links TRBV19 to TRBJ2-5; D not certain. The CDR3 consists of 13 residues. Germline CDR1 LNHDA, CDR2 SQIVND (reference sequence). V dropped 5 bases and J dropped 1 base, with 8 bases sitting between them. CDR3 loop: CASSSLGQETQYF. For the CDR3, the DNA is TGTGCCAGTAGTTCCCTGGGCCAAGAGACCCAGTACTTC.

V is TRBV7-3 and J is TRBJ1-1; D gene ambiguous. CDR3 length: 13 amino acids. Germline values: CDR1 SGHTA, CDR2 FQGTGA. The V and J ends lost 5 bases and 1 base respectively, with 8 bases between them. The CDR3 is CASSPDGNTEAFF. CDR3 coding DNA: TGTGCCAGCAGCCCGGACGGGAACACTGAAGCTTTCTTT.

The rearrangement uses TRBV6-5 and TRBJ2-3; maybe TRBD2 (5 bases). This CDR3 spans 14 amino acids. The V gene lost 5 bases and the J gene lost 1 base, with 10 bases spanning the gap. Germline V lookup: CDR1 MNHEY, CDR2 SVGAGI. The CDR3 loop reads CASSPGYGTDTQYF. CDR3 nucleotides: TGTGCCAGCAGTCCGGGGTATGGCACAGATACGCAGTATTTT.

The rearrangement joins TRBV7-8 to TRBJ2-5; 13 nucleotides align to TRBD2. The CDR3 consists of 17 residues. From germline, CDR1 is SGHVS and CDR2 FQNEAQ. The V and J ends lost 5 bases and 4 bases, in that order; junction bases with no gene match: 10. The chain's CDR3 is CASSQGTLAGGLETQYF. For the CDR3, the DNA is TGTGCCAGCAGCCAAGGGACACTAGCGGGGGGGCTAGAGACCCAGTACTTC.

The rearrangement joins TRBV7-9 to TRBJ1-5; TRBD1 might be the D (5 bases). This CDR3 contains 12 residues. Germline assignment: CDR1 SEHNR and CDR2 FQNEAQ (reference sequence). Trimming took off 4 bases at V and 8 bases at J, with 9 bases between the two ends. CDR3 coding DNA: TGTGCCAGCAGCTGGGGGGGGGAGCCCCAGCATTTT. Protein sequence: CASSWGGEPQHF.

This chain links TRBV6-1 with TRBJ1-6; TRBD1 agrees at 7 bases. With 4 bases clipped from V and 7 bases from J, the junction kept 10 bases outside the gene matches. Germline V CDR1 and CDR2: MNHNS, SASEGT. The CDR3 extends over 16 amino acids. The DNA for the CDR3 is TGTGCCAGCAGTGGGACAGGTAGAACGCCCAATTCACCCCTCCACTTT. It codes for CASSGTGRTPNSPLHF.

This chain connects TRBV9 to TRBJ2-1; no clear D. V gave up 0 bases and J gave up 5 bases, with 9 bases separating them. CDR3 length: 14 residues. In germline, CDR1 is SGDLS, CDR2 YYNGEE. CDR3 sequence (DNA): TGTGCCAGCAGCGTAGTGGGTCTGCACAATGAGCAGTTCTTC. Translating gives CASSVVGLHNEQFF.

For the CDR3, the DNA is TGTGCCAGCAGTCCAAGCGGGGATCTAACAGATACGCAGTATTTT. As protein: CASSPSGDLTDTQYF. The chain joins TRBV28 to TRBJ2-3; 7 nucleotides match TRBD2. Germline CDR1 and CDR2: MDHEN and SYDVKM. The trim removed 5 bases at V and 3 bases at J, leaving 8 bases unmatched. CDR3 length: 15 residues.

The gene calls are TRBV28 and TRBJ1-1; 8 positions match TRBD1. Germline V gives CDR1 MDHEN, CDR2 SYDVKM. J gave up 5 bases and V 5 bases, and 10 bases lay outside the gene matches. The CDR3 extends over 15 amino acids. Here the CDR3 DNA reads TGTGCCAGCAGTCCATCAGGACAGGGCAGAACTGAAGCTTTCTTT. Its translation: CASSPSGQGRTEAFF.